The present TCR beta chain was sequenced within a study of T-cell memory formation after mild COVID-19. Study-wide background: TCR clusters showed largely donor specificity.

General study results and limits: Clones that contracted from day 15 to 85 were balanced CD4/CD8, while later expanders leaned CD4+.

TCRdb recomputed calls from the 5' RACE reads with MiXCR, one row per CDR3 protein. The sample has 580,000 or so distinct CDR3 sequences; roughly a sixth are singletons. As concerns this clonotype: Its antigen is still unknown.

CDR1 is PRHDT and CDR2 is FYEKMQ in the germline V gene (reference sequence). CDR3 size: 15 residues. V dropped 5 bases and J dropped 0; count of bases not matched to a gene: 6. V and J are TRBV13 and TRBJ2-7, with 8 bases identical to TRBD1. This sequence originates from an adult woman who had mild COVID-19 (a few samples of this study predate the infection). Cell type and time point are not known. Specimen: PBMCs or a T cell subset sorted from them (not recorded which). CDR3 amino acids: CASSPRGHSSYEQYF. CDR3 coding DNA: TGTGCCAGCAGCCCCAGGGGGCATAGCTCCTACGAGCAGTACTTC.